This T cell receptor beta chain emerged from a study of CXCR3-negative and CXCR3-positive naive CD8 T cells. CD45RO-CCR7+CD27+CD95- defined naive CD8+ T cells. 5' RACE that incorporated UMI labels was used to prepare the TRB cDNA libraries. TCRdb reanalyzed the 5' RACE reads and collapses them to one entry per CDR3 protein, without DNA. The record lists 55,000 to 75,000 distinct CDR3 sequences, of which the ten most abundant hold approximately 0.8%. A remark on this clonotype: Its antigen remains unknown.

Study results and limitations: Compared with CXCR3-negative naive cells, CXCR3-positive naive cells showed more hydrophobic TRB CDR3s.

Specimen: naive CXCR3+ CD8+ T cells from blood. Noted subset: CD45RO-CCR7+CD27+CD95- naive CD8+ T cells expressing CXCR3 (TNR3+). This receptor was taken from a human donor in good health. Some clones in this sample may be carry-over from other donors' samples.

CDR3 amino acids: CASSFSGGDTDTQYF. V is TRBV7-2 and J is TRBJ2-3; TCRdb gives TRBD1 as the D gene, but with no DNA this cannot be confirmed. The CDR3 has 15 amino acids. Germline V CDR1 and CDR2: SGHTA, FQGNSA.